The entry below describes one T cell receptor beta chain. No antigen is known for it. Additional DNA sequences in this sample encode the identical CDR3. These data originate in a study of shared clonotypes between healthy human individuals. Study outcomes and limitations: Having only a few donors restricted how much genetic and exposure-history diversity was captured.

The authors distributed each subset's genomic DNA evenly over several immunoSEQ plates. The sorted-subset replicate PCRs were given about 200 ng DNA, which is some 29,000 T cell genomes. Clones were sequenced by immunoSEQ multiplex PCR, and TCRdb holds only the in-frame ones, with some missing. This sample carries roughly 2.4 million clones, about 94% of them seen once, and the ten largest clones take 0.1% to 0.15%. Germline assignment: CDR1 SGHRS and CDR2 YFSETQ. The ends were cut back, 1 base at V and 1 base at J, with 5 bases in the middle. The length of the CDR3 is 13 residues. Sample: naive CD4+ T cells sorted from blood. Subset noted: CD45RA+ positively selected. This TCR was sampled from a man between 18 and 29 years old in good health. This chain joins TRBV5-1 and TRBJ1-1; D remains unclear. CDR3 coding DNA: TGCGCCAGCAGCTTGATCGAGAACACTGAAGCTTTCTTT. Its translation: CASSLIENTEAFF.